A single TCR beta chain is shown here with its context. These data belong to a study of blood T cell repertoires in COVID-19. Trimming cost V 0 bases and J 0 bases; bases outside gene matches: 7. Looked up from germline, CDR1 is MGHRA and CDR2 is YSYEKL. There are 18 residues in the CDR3. Only in-frame clones appear in the TCRdb table, and some are missing; sequencing was by immunoSEQ multiplex PCR. The sample consists of some 100,000 clones, around 89% of them appearing once. The sequence came from a human donor with acute or convalescent COVID-19. The donor label of this sample is uncertain. Sequenced sample: peripheral blood. The chain combines TRBV4-1 with TRBJ1-4; 7 nucleotides line up with TRBD1. CDR3 amino acids: CASSQDPRQGATNEKLFF. The CDR3 coding sequence is TGCGCCAGCAGCCAAGATCCCAGGCAGGGGGCAACTAATGAAAAACTGTTTTTT.